A single sample gave rise to the 30 T cell receptor beta chains below, sequenced in a study of T cell responses to AZD1222 COVID-19 vaccine. Clones were read by immunoSEQ multiplex PCR, and TCRdb kept only the in-frame ones, dropping some. The sample includes 150,000 to 160,000 clones, over 90% of them seen just once. The source material was peripheral blood, sampled 28 days after the second AZD1222 dose. These receptors originate from an adult who received the AZD1222 COVID-19 vaccine.

Worth noting for this clone: The sample has other DNA sequences that encode this CDR3 too. V is TRBV18 and J is TRBJ1-4, with 7 bases identical to TRBD1. In germline, CDR1 is KGHSH, CDR2 LQKENI. The CDR3 is 14 residues long. With V trimmed by 3 bases and J by 4 bases, 2 bases remained unmatched. The CDR3 protein is CASSPGQLNEKLFF. In nucleotides, the CDR3 is TGTGCCAGCTCACCGGGACAGCTTAATGAAAAACTGTTTTTT.

The chain uses TRBV24-1 and TRBJ1-1; D gene unclear. Trimming cost V 9 bases and J 2 bases, with 9 bases left between them. CDR1 is KGHDR, CDR2 SFDVKD, per germline. The CDR3 totals 12 residues. CDR3: CATPNINTEAFF. The CDR3 DNA follows: TGTGCCACCCCTAATATTAACACTGAAGCTTTCTTT.

V gene TRBV7-8 combines with J gene TRBJ2-1; D gene uncertain. Germline assignment: CDR1 SGHVS and CDR2 FQNEAQ. Trimming left V 5 bases short and J 10 bases short, with 12 bases between. CDR3 size: 12 residues. CDR3 DNA: TGTGCCAGCAGCCCTTGGACCAGGGAGCAGTTCTTC. Protein: CASSPWTREQFF. The complete variable domain, with remaining parts taken from reference TRBV7-8 and TRBJ2-1, reads GAGVSQSPRYKVAKRGQDVALRCDPISGHVSLFWYQQALGQGPEFLTYFQNEAQLDKSGLPSDRFFAERPEGSVSTLKIQRTQQEDSAVYLCASSPWTREQFFGPGTRLTVL.

This chain joins TRBV2 and TRBJ1-1; possible D gene TRBD1, 5 bases. The germline V gene encodes CDR1 SNHLY and CDR2 FYNNEI. The V and J ends lost 1 base and 2 bases respectively, with 14 bases between them. The CDR3 loop spans 16 amino acids. As DNA, the CDR3 is TGTGCCAGCAGTGAAGTCGGAGGGACGTTTAACACTGAAGCTTTCTTT. Translation: CASSEVGGTFNTEAFF.

The genes are TRBV19 and TRBJ1-4; D gene uncertain. Between the trimmed V and J ends, which lost 4 bases and 8 bases, there was a span of 5 bases. This CDR3 comprises 11 residues. Germline CDR1 and CDR2: LNHDA and SQIVND (reference sequence). CDR3 amino acids: CASSNGEKLFF. The CDR3 DNA is TGTGCCAGTAGTAATGGGGAAAAACTGTTTTTT. The whole variable domain, filled in from reference TRBV19 and TRBJ1-4, reads DGGITQSPKYLFRKEGQNVTLSCEQNLNHDAMYWYRQDPGQGLRLIYYSQIVNDFQKGDIAEGYSVSREKKESFPLTVTSAQKNPTAFYLCASSNGEKLFFGSGTQLSVL.

The V call is TRBV27, the J call TRBJ1-1; no firm D call. The CDR3 runs 15 residues. Germline CDR1 is MNHEY and CDR2 is SMNVEV (reference sequence). V lost 2 bases to trimming and J lost 0 bases, with 10 bases between them. In DNA form, the CDR3 reads TGTGCCAGCAGTTTAGATGTGGCCATGAACACTGAAGCTTTCTTT. Its protein is CASSLDVAMNTEAFF.

The J gene is TRBJ2-1, the V gene TRBV9; 11 bases map to TRBD2. V shed 3 bases, J shed 4 bases, and the junction held 9 bases outside the gene matches. Germline lookup yields CDR1 SGDLS and CDR2 YYNGEE. The CDR3 covers 17 residues. CDR3 in DNA: TGTGCCAGCAGCGCTTCTATAGCGGGAGGGGATTACAATGAGCAGTTCTTC. This gives the protein CASSASIAGGDYNEQFF.

The chain employs TRBV6-4 and TRBJ2-3; the match to TRBD2 covers 14 bases. V dropped 8 bases and J dropped 6; count of bases not matched to a gene: 10. The CDR3 loop spans 16 amino acids. Germline values: CDR1 MRHNA, CDR2 SNTAGT. CDR3 loop: CASARLAGGLTDTQYF. CDR3 bases: TGTGCCAGCGCCCGACTAGCGGGGGGGCTCACGGATACGCAGTATTTT.

The CDR3: CASSVDVTVEKLFF. Written as DNA, the CDR3 is TGTGCCAGCAGCGTAGATGTCACAGTTGAAAAACTGTTTTTT. The rearrangement links TRBV9 to TRBJ1-4; no clear D. CDR3 length: 14 amino acids. The V gene lost 0 bases and the J gene lost 7 bases, with 10 bases spanning the gap. Germline assignment: CDR1 SGDLS and CDR2 YYNGEE.

This clone turned up a few times. The chain combines TRBV7-3 with TRBJ2-3; D remains unclear. The CDR3 covers 13 residues. Germline V CDR1 and CDR2: SGHTA, FQGTGA. Trimming pared 8 bases from V and 1 base from J, leaving 10 bases between. DNA of the CDR3: TGTGCCAGCCGAAGTAAGGGCACAGATACGCAGTATTTT. Encoded protein: CASRSKGTDTQYF.

The CDR3 reads CASSQETSGIGQYF. The CDR3 DNA reads as TGCGCCAGCAGCCAAGAGACTAGCGGGATAGGGCAGTACTTC. This chain connects TRBV4-1 to TRBJ2-7; 11 bases align to TRBD2. J was trimmed by 9 bases and V by 0 bases; bases with no gene match: 4. From germline, CDR1 is MGHRA and CDR2 YSYEKL. The CDR3 contains 14 residues.

V and J are TRBV4-2 and TRBJ1-1; D is uncertain. The CDR3 covers 15 residues. Germline V gene lookup returns CDR1 LGHNA and CDR2 YNFKEQ. The V end lost 0 bases, the J end lost 0 bases, and 8 bases lay between the germline ends. The CDR3 sequence: CASSQDTFMNTEAFF. The CDR3 DNA follows: TGTGCCAGCAGCCAAGATACGTTCATGAACACTGAAGCTTTCTTT.

Only one count was recorded for this clone. The V and J genes are TRBV19 and TRBJ1-2, with 7 bases lining up with TRBD1. From germline, CDR1 is LNHDA and CDR2 SQIVND (reference sequence). Losses at the gene ends were 4 bases for V and 3 bases for J; bases not matched to a gene: 11. This CDR3 comprises 16 residues. In DNA, the CDR3 is TGTGCCAGTAGTACCCTCGGGCAGGGGGTTTACTATGGCTACACCTTC. This translates into CASSTLGQGVYYGYTF.

The chain uses TRBV14 and TRBJ2-1; no clear D gene. CDR3 length equals 14 residues. Trimming took off 8 bases at V and 8 bases at J, with 19 bases between the two ends. The germline CDR1 and CDR2 sequences are SGHDN and FVKESK. CDR3 residues: CASQGSRRVDEQFF. In DNA, the CDR3 is TGTGCCAGCCAAGGGTCTAGAAGGGTGGATGAGCAGTTCTTC. Looking up the rest from reference TRBV14 and TRBJ2-1 gives the full variable domain: EAGVTQFPSHSVIEKGQTVTLRCDPISGHDNLYWYRRVMGKEIKFLLHFVKESKQDESGMPNNRFLAERTGGTYSTLKVQPAELEDSGVYFCASQGSRRVDEQFFGPGTRLTVL.

J is TRBJ2-3 and V is TRBV15; no definite D call. Germline V gene lookup returns CDR1 LNHNV and CDR2 YYDKDF (reference sequence). The V end lost 6 bases, the J end lost 5 bases, and 12 bases lay between the germline ends. This CDR3 has 13 amino acids. The CDR3 protein is CATRTNGQDTQYF. The CDR3 nucleotides read TGTGCCACCAGAACGAACGGTCAAGATACGCAGTATTTT.

The chain combines TRBV5-1 with TRBJ1-1; no firm D call. The CDR3 covers 16 residues. Germline V CDR1 and CDR2: SGHRS, YFSETQ. V was trimmed by 2 bases and J by 5 bases, leaving 19 bases between them. The CDR3 bases are TGCGCCAGCAGCTTCGAATCCCGGGCCAGTCGGACTGAAGCTTTCTTT. Its translation is CASSFESRASRTEAFF.

J is TRBJ1-1 and V is TRBV2, with D possibly TRBD1 on 5 matching bases. The CDR3 contains 14 residues. CDR1 is SNHLY, CDR2 FYNNEI, per germline. Trimming removed 5 bases from V and 3 bases from J, with 13 bases in between. CDR3 DNA sequence: TGTGCCAGCAGTCCAAGAGACAGCGACACTGAAGCTTTCTTT. Its translation is CASSPRDSDTEAFF.

This chain joins TRBV2 and TRBJ1-1; perhaps TRBD1 as D (6 bases). CDR3 length: 14 amino acids. The germline V and J ends were trimmed by 8 bases and 5 bases, with 18 bases remaining between them. Per the germline V gene, CDR1 is SNHLY and CDR2 is FYNNEI. The CDR3 nucleotides are TGTGCCAGCGTTGTGGTAGGGGGAGGTACTGAAGCTTTCTTT. Its translation is CASVVVGGGTEAFF.

The J gene is TRBJ2-5, the V gene TRBV9; maybe TRBD2 (6 bases). The V and J ends lost 4 bases and 3 bases respectively, with 16 bases between them. This CDR3 has 15 amino acids. Germline V gene data show CDR1 as SGDLS and CDR2 as YYNGEE. This CDR3 is CASSPDWGEEETQYF. CDR3 DNA: TGTGCCAGCAGCCCCGATTGGGGGGAGGAAGAGACCCAGTACTTC.

The chain couples TRBV25-1 to TRBJ1-2; D unclear. Looked up from germline, CDR1 is MGHDK and CDR2 is SYGVNS. Trimming took 5 bases from V and 5 from J, leaving 6 bases between them. CDR3 size: 11 residues. DNA of the CDR3: TGTGCCAGCAGTTACATTTATGGCTACACCTTC. This gives the protein CASSYIYGYTF.

V is TRBV20-1 and J is TRBJ2-3; TRBD2 matches 10 bases. CDR1 and CDR2 (germline): DFQATT, SNEGSKA (reference sequence). Germline trimming cut 3 bases from V and 6 bases from J; bases unmatched to any gene: 9. The CDR3 extends over 15 amino acids. The CDR3 here is CSASGASGGRDTQYF. Here the CDR3 DNA reads TGCAGTGCTAGTGGGGCTAGCGGGGGCCGGGATACGCAGTATTTT.

The chain is built from TRBV7-2 and TRBJ2-7; 12 bases are shared with TRBD2. V trimming: 5 bases; J trimming: 2 bases; junction bases outside the gene matches: 7. CDR1 and CDR2 (germline): SGHTA, FQGNSA. This CDR3 has 16 residues. The DNA for the CDR3 is TGTGCCAGCAGCGACCTAGCGGGGGGGACGCCCTACGAGCAGTACTTC. Amino acids: CASSDLAGGTPYEQYF.

The chain links TRBV5-6 to TRBJ1-1; D gene uncertain. The CDR3 spans 14 residues. CDR1 and CDR2 (germline): SGHDT, YYEEEE. V lost 5 bases and J lost 3, with 14 bases in between. The CDR3 DNA reads TGTGCCAGCAGAATCACCGGTTGGGACACTGAAGCTTTCTTT. This sequence encodes CASRITGWDTEAFF.

The rearrangement uses TRBV4-2 and TRBJ2-1, with unresolved D. Trimming pared 0 bases from V and 1 base from J, leaving 10 bases between. In germline, CDR1 is LGHNA, CDR2 YNFKEQ. CDR3 size: 16 residues. The DNA of the CDR3 is TGTGCCAGCAGCCAAGATTTGACTCCGTCCTACAATGAGCAGTTCTTC. Its protein is CASSQDLTPSYNEQFF.

DNA for the CDR3: TGTGCCAGCAGCTCTTTGACAGGCAACGAGCAGTACTTC. Translation: CASSSLTGNEQYF. V and J are TRBV5-6 and TRBJ2-7; tentatively, D is TRBD1 (6 bases). Looked up from germline, CDR1 is SGHDT and CDR2 is YYEEEE. This CDR3 comprises 13 residues. V lost 3 bases and J lost 5, with 12 bases in between.

The chain couples TRBV3-1 (or the pseudogene TRBV3-2) to TRBJ1-2; 11 bases are shared with TRBD1. The length of the CDR3 is 15 residues. In germline, CDR1 is LGHDT, CDR2 YNNKEL (reference sequence). V was pared by 3 bases and J by 6 bases, with 6 bases of the junction left unmatched. The chain's CDR3 is CASSQRTGGKHGYTF. The CDR3 region has the DNA TGTGCCAGCAGCCAGAGGACAGGGGGCAAGCATGGCTACACCTTC.

V usage is TRBV3-1 (or the pseudogene TRBV3-2) and J usage is TRBJ1-3; D call uncertain. Trimming took 4 bases from V and 1 from J, leaving 11 bases between them. The CDR3 runs 15 residues. Germline values: CDR1 LGHDT, CDR2 YNNKEL (reference sequence). The CDR3 is CASSRGLASGNTIYF. CDR3 nucleotide sequence: TGTGCCAGCAGCCGGGGTTTGGCTTCTGGAAACACCATATATTTT.

The V call is TRBV10-3, the J call TRBJ2-1, with a weak D call TRBD1 (5 bases). V shed 2 bases and J shed 6 bases, with 17 bases lying between them. In germline, CDR1 is ENHRY, CDR2 SYGVKD. CDR3 size: 16 residues. The CDR3, as DNA: TGTGCCATCAGTGAGGGGTTGGGGCAGGGAATCAATGAGCAGTTCTTC. It codes for CAISEGLGQGINEQFF.

The chain is built from TRBV6-5 and TRBJ2-7; D possibly corresponds to TRBD1 (5 bases). V was pared by 4 bases and J by 5 bases, with 18 bases between. The CDR3 has 15 amino acids. Germline V CDR1 and CDR2: MNHEY, SVGAGI. CDR3 coding DNA: TGTGCCAGCAGTTCACCGACAGTTAAGCCGGACGAGCAGTACTTC. Its protein product is CASSSPTVKPDEQYF.

This sequence joins TRBV27 and TRBJ1-1, with TRBD1 matching over 8 bases. The CDR3 length is 14 residues. The germline gives CDR1 MNHEY, CDR2 SMNVEV (reference sequence). V was pared by 6 bases and J by 10 bases, with 13 bases of the junction left unmatched. The CDR3 coding sequence is TGTGCCAGCAGCCAACACTTAGGACAGGGTCGAGCTTTCTTT. Its translation: CASSQHLGQGRAFF.